This T cell receptor beta chain emerged from a study of blood T cells in healthy people across ages. This clonotype was seen a few times. CDR3 size: 14 residues. V lost 2 bases, J lost 2 bases, and 9 bases lay in between. Germline V CDR1 and CDR2: MNHEY, SVGEGT. The second PCR ran about 6 to 11 cycles with a sample-barcoded 5' primer and J-beta primers. In TCRdb, the 5' RACE reads were re-called with MiXCR into one record per CDR3 protein. In the table there are 950,000 to 1,200,000 distinct CDR3 sequences, more than 30% of which are singletons. V is TRBV6-2 or TRBV6-3 and J is TRBJ1-2, with D unresolved. The sample taken for sequencing was blood. The clonotype was recovered from a man between 18 and 29 years old in good health. The CDR3 loop reads CASSYGPVNYGYTF. DNA for the CDR3: TGTGCCAGCAGTTACGGTCCAGTGAACTATGGCTACACCTTC.